Detailed here is one T cell receptor beta chain. TCRdb's copy holds only in-frame clones and misses some; the assay was immunoSEQ multiplex PCR. The data contain more than 300,000 clones, about 86% of them seen just once; the ten biggest clones take up 1.5% to 2.5%. This specimen comes from a study of Ad26.COV2.S vaccination and SARS-CoV-2 variants. Treatment in this sample: around 19 received Ad26.COV2.S at low or high dose, single or two shots; five or six received placebo; per-sample allocation not given. It was on day 63 after the first vaccine or placebo injection that samples were taken. Looked up from germline, CDR1 is LGHDT and CDR2 is YNNKEL (reference sequence). J lost 5 bases, V lost 0 bases, and 16 bases had no gene match. The CDR3 length is 20 residues.

The source was peripheral blood, collected in a trial of Ad26.COV2.S vaccine versus placebo. This sequence originates from a person between 18 and 60 years old who received the Ad26.COV2.S COVID-19 vaccine or a placebo. The chain carries TRBV3-1 (or the pseudogene TRBV3-2) and TRBJ2-2, with 9 positions matching TRBD2. The DNA of the CDR3 is TGTGCCAGCAGCCAAGACTCCCTAGCGGGGCCCCGGGGATGGACCGGGGAGCTGTTTTTT. Protein: CASSQDSLAGPRGWTGELFF.